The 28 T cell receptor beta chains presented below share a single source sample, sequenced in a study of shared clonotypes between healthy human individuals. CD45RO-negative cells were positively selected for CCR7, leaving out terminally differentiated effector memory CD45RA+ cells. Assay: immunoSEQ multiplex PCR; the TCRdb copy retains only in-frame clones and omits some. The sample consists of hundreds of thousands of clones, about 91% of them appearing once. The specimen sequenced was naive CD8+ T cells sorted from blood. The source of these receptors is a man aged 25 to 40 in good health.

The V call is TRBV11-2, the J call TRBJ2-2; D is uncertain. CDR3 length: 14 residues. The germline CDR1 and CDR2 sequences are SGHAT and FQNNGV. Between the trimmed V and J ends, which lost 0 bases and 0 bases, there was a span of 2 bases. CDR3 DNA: TGTGCCAGCAGCTTAGAAGCGAACACCGGGGAGCTGTTTTTT. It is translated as CASSLEANTGELFF.

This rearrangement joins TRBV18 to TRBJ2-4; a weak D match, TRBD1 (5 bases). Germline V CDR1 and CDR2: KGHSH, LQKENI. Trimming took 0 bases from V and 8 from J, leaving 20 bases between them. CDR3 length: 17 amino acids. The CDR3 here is CASSPPLGAVDGHIQYF. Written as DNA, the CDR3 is TGTGCCAGCTCACCACCCCTAGGGGCGGTGGACGGTCACATTCAGTACTTC.

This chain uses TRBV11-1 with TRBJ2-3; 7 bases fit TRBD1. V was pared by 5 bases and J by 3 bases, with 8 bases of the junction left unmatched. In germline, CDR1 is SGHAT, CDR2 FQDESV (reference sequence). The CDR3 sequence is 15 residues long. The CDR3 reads CASSRTGVRTDTQYF. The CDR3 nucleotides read TGTGCCAGCAGCCGTACAGGGGTGAGGACAGATACGCAGTATTTT.

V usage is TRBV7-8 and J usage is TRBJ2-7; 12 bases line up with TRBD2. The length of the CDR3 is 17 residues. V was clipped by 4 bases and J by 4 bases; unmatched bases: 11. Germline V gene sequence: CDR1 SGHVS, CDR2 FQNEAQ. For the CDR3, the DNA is TGTGCCAGCAGCTCCACTGGACTAGCGGGATTGTCGTACGAGCAGTACTTC. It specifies CASSSTGLAGLSYEQYF. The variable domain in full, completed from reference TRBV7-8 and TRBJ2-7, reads GAGVSQSPRYKVAKRGQDVALRCDPISGHVSLFWYQQALGQGPEFLTYFQNEAQLDKSGLPSDRFFAERPEGSVSTLKIQRTQQEDSAVYLCASSSTGLAGLSYEQYFGPGTRLTVT.

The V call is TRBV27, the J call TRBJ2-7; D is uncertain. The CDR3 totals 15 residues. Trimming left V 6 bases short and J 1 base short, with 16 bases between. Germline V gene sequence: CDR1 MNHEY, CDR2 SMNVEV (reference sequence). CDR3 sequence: CASSPQVGMSYEQYF. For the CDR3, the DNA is TGTGCCAGCAGCCCGCAGGTGGGAATGTCCTACGAGCAGTACTTC.

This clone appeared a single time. The CDR3 DNA is TGTGCCAGCAGTCGTCGGGGGGGAAGCTCCTACGAGCAGTACTTC. Protein product: CASSRRGGSSYEQYF. The V and J genes are TRBV27 and TRBJ2-7, with 8 bases matching TRBD2. V lost 5 bases to trimming and J lost 0 bases; unmatched junction nucleotides: 6. This CDR3 is 15 amino acids long. In germline, CDR1 is MNHEY, CDR2 SMNVEV (reference sequence).

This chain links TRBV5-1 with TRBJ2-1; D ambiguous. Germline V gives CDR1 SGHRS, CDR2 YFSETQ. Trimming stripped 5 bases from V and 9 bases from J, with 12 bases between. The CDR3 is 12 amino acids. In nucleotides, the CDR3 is TGCGCCAGCAGAGAATTCGAGGCTGAGCAGTTCTTC. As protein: CASREFEAEQFF.

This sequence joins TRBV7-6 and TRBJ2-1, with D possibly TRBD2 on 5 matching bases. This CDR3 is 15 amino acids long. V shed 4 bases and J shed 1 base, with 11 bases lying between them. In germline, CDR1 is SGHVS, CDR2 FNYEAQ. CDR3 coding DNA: TGTGCCAGCAGCTCCGCCGGGGAATCCTACAATGAGCAGTTCTTC. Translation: CASSSAGESYNEQFF.

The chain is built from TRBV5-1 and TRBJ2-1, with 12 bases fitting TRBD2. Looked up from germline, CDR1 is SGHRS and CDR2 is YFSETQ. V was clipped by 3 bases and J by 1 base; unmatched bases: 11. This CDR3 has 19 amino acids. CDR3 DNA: TGCGCCAGCAGCTCCCCCGTCACTAGCGGGAGGAGGTCCTACAATGAGCAGTTCTTC. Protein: CASSSPVTSGRRSYNEQFF.

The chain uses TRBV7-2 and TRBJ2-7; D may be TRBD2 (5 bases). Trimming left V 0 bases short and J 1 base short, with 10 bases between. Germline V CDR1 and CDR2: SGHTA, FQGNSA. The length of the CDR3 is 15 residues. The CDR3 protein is CASSLAGVGSYEQYF. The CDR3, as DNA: TGTGCCAGCAGCTTAGCGGGAGTAGGATCCTACGAGCAGTACTTC.

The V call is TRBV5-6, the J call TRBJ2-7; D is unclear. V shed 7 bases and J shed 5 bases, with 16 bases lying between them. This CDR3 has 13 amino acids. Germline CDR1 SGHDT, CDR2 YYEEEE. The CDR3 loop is CASGLRLSHEQYF. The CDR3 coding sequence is TGTGCCAGCGGGCTTAGATTGTCCCACGAGCAGTACTTC.

CDR3 protein: CASSAGTEFSTDTQYF. In DNA form, the CDR3 reads TGTGCCAGCAGCGCCGGGACTGAGTTTAGCACAGATACGCAGTATTTT. The chain couples TRBV7-3 to TRBJ2-3; TRBD2 might be the D (6 bases). V shed 5 bases and J shed 0 bases, with 15 bases lying between them. The germline V gene encodes CDR1 SGHTA and CDR2 FQGTGA. The CDR3 covers 16 residues.

The CDR3 loop is CASSWGGVGSYEQYF. The CDR3 nucleotides read TGCGCCAGCAGTTGGGGGGGTGTGGGCTCCTACGAGCAGTACTTC. The chain has TRBV10-2 and TRBJ2-7, with 7 positions matching TRBD2. The CDR3 length is 15 residues. CDR1 is WSHSY, CDR2 SAAADI, per germline. The junction had 7 bases not matched to a gene; V was cut back by 5 bases and J by 0 bases.

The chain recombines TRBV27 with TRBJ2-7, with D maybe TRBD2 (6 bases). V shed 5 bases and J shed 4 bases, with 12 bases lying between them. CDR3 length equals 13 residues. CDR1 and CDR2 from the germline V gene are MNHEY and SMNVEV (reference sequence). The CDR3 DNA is TGTGCCAGCAGTCTCAAGACTAGTTACGAGCAGTACTTC. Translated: CASSLKTSYEQYF.

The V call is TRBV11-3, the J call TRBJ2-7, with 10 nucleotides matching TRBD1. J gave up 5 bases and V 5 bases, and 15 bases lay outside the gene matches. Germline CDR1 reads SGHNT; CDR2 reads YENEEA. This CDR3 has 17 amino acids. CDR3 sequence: CASSPPRSGTGEHEQYF. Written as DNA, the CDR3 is TGTGCCAGCAGCCCACCCCGTTCCGGGACAGGGGAACACGAGCAGTACTTC.

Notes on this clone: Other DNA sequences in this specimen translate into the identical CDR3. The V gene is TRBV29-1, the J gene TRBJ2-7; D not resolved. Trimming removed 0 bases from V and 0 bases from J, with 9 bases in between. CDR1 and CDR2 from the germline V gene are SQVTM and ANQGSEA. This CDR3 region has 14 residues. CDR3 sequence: CSVEEGTSSYEQYF. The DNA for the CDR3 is TGCAGCGTTGAAGAAGGTACGAGCTCCTACGAGCAGTACTTC.

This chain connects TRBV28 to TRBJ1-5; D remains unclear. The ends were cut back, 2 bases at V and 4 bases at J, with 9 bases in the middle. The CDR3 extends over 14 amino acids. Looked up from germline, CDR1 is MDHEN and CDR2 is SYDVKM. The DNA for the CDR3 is TGTGCCAGCAGTTTAAGGGAGGGAAATCAGCCCCAGCATTTT. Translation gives CASSLREGNQPQHF.

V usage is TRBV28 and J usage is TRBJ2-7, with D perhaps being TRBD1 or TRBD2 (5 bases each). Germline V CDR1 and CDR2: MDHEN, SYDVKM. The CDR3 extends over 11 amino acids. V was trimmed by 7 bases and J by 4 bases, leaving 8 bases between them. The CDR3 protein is CASMGDYEQYF. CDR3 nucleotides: TGTGCCAGCATGGGGGATTACGAGCAGTACTTC.

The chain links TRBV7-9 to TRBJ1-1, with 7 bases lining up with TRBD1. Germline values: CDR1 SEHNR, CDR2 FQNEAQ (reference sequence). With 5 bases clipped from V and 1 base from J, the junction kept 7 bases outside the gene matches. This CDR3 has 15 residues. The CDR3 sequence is CASSTSRTGNTEAFF. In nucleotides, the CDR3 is TGTGCCAGCAGCACCTCACGGACAGGGAACACTGAAGCTTTCTTT.

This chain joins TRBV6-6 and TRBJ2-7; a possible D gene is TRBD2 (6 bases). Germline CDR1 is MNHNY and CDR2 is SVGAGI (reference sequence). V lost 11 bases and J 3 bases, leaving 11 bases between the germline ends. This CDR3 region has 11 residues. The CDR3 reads CAVAGIYEQYF. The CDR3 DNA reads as TGTGCCGTGGCGGGGATCTACGAGCAGTACTTC.

This chain's CDR3 is CASSTYTGELFF. The CDR3 DNA reads as TGTGCCAGCAGTACCTACACCGGGGAGCTGTTTTTT. The chain has TRBV27 and TRBJ2-2; D unresolved. The germline V gene has CDR1 MNHEY and CDR2 SMNVEV (reference sequence). This CDR3 region has 12 residues. V was clipped by 5 bases and J by 3 bases, with 4 bases between them.

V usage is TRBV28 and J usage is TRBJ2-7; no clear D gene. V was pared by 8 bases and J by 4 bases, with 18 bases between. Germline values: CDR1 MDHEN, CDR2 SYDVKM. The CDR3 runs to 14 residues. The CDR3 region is CASHSAGPEYEQYF. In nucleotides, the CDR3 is TGTGCCAGCCACTCGGCTGGCCCGGAATACGAGCAGTACTTC.

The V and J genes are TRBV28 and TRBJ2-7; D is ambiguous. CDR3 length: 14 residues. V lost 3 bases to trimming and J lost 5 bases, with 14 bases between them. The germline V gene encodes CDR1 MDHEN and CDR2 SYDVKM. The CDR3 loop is CASSLVPGPNEQYF. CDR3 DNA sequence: TGTGCCAGCAGTTTGGTCCCCGGGCCAAACGAGCAGTACTTC. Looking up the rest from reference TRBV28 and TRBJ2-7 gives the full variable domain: DVKVTQSSRYLVKRTGEKVFLECVQDMDHENMFWYRQDPGLGLRLIYFSYDVKMKEKGDIPEGYSVSREKKERFSLILESASTNQTSMYLCASSLVPGPNEQYFGPGTRLTVT.

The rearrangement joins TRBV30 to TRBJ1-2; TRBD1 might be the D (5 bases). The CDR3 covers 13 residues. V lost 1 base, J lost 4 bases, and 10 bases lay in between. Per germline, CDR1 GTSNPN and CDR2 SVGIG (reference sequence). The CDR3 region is CAWSALGVYGYTF. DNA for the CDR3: TGTGCCTGGAGTGCCTTGGGGGTCTATGGCTACACCTTC.

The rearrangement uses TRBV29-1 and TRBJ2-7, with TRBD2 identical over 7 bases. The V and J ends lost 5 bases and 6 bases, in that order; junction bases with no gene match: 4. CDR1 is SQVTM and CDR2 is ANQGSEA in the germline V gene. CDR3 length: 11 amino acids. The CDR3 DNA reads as TGCAGCGTTTATGGGGAGGGCGAGCAGTACTTC. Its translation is CSVYGEGEQYF.

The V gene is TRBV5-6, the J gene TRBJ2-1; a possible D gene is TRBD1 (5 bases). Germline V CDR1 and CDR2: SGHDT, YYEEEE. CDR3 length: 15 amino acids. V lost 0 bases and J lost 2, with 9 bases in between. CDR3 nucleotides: TGTGCCAGCAGCTTGGCAGGGTCCGCCTACAATGAGCAGTTCTTC. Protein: CASSLAGSAYNEQFF.

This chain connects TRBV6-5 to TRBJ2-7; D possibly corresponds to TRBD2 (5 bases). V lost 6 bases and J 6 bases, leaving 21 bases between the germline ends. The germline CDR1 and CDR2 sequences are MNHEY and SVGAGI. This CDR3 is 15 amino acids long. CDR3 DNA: TGTGCCAGCAGCCGACTGGGGTTGAGGGAAGGCGAGCAGTACTTC. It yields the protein CASSRLGLREGEQYF.

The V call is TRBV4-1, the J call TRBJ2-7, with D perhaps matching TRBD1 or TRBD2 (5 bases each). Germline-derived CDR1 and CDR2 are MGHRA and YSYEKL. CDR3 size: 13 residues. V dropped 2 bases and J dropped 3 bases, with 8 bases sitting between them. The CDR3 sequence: CASSQLGVYEQYF. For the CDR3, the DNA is TGCGCCAGCAGCCAATTGGGGGTCTACGAGCAGTACTTC.